These T cell receptor beta chains were read from a single sample in a study of CD8+ T cells in alopecia areata. TCRdb's table, derived via immunoSEQ multiplex PCR, lists solely in-frame clones and lacks some. The repertoire holds approximately 89,000 clones, with about 45% as singletons. Sequenced material: CD4+ T cells sorted from blood. All receptors derive from a human donor with alopecia areata. CDR3s include the opening cysteine and the closing phenylalanine or tryptophan.

V gene	J gene	CDR3 protein
TRBV11-2	TRBJ2-3	CASRSADTQYF
TRBV30	TRBJ2-5	CAWSVGRKETQYF
TRBV30	TRBJ1-4	CAWSVQGGNEKLFF
TRBV6-5	TRBJ1-5	CASSYSGTGSNQPQHF
TRBV5-1	TRBJ2-7	CASSLGRGGGEQYF
TRBV28	TRBJ1-3	CASSLGVLTGNTIYF
TRBV29-1	TRBJ2-6	CSVTKTGANVLTF
TRBV30	TRBJ1-4	CAWGPTGGIEKLFF
TRBV30	TRBJ1-2	CAWSVQGSDYGYTF
TRBV30	TRBJ2-3	CAWRQNTDTQYF
TRBV29-1	TRBJ2-1	CSVEDSTSGRVTRTNEQFF
TRBV6-6	TRBJ2-6	CASRTGANVLTF
TRBV7-2	TRBJ1-5	CASSLAYQPQHF
TRBV29-1	TRBJ2-5	CSVDYGQKETQYF
TRBV29-1	TRBJ2-1	CSVGDSNEQFF
TRBV29-1	TRBJ2-5	CSALRVERETQYF
TRBV30	TRBJ2-5	CACVKETQYF
TRBV6-5	TRBJ2-5	CASREGETQYF